The text below deals with one TCR beta chain. CDR3 size: 12 residues. Germline-derived CDR1 and CDR2 are SQVTM and ANQGSEA. Germline trimming cut 4 bases from V and 4 bases from J; bases unmatched to any gene: 2. The data derive from a study of blood T cell repertoires in COVID-19. In the authors' workflow: Amplification of reference gene primers was used by the study to estimate nucleated cell counts. The protocol was immunoSEQ multiplex PCR, while the TCRdb copy is restricted to in-frame clones and leaves out a portion. V and J calls and clone size are those listed in that table; D and trimming were worked out from the DNA. In the table there are 250,000 to 300,000 clones, roughly 90% of which are singletons.

The chain uses TRBV29-1 and TRBJ2-3, with 7 bases matching TRBD2. Specimen: peripheral blood. This clonotype was obtained from a young woman with COVID-19, enrolled during active disease. CDR3 amino acids: CSVAAGADTQYF. CDR3 coding DNA: TGCAGCGTTGCGGCGGGGGCAGATACGCAGTATTTT.